The entry below gives a single T cell receptor beta chain sequence along with its context. Antigen specificity is unknown. An Oncomine TCR Beta short-read assay was used to sequence the DNA from cultured CD4+ T cells. Using its own MiXCR run on the PCR reads, TCRdb lists one record per CDR3 protein. The sample yields 20,000 to 25,000 distinct CDR3 sequences, 46% seen once. The time point here: late sampling 161 to 241 days after vaccination in a few convalescent patients. Indicated treatment: roughly 11-day PBMC culture with coronavirus spike peptide pools or control peptides (ViraFEST assay). Before Alpha, Beta and Delta appeared in the US, convalescents tested positive (March–late 2020). This entry is derived from a study of vaccination and CD4 T cells after COVID-19. Overall study results and limits: Reactive clonotype counts went from median around 20 after infection to a few dozen after vaccination, nonsignificantly.

This TCR was recovered from a human donor who had recovered from COVID-19. The sequencing used CD4+ T cells from blood, cultured in vitro, collected about 7 months after SARS-CoV-2 vaccination.

This CDR3 is CSAQDWTIIQYF. CDR3 sequence (DNA): TGCAGTGCCCAGGACTGGACGATTATACAGTACTTC. The genes are TRBV20-1 and TRBJ2-7; maybe TRBD2 (5 bases). Trimming removed 6 bases at V and 10 bases at J, with 19 bases between. The germline gives CDR1 DFQATT, CDR2 SNEGSKA (reference sequence). The CDR3 sequence is 12 residues long.